This note documents a single T cell receptor (beta chain) sequence. This clonotype was recorded many times. Its recognized antigen is unknown. Per-base qualities were not stored, and no clone one base away is much larger. V ends up 6 bases short and J 10 bases short, with an unmatched junction base count of 8. The germline V gene yields KGHDR for CDR1 and SFDVKD for CDR2. The CDR3, cysteine through phenylalanine, is 15 amino acids long. The sequence is cut down to CDR3 DNA, 45 bases in frame from base 1. Receptors were amplified or captured by RT-PCR. The instrument was an Illumina HiSeq 2500. TCRdb reprocessing: public reads trimmed at Q25 with fastp, clones called with MiXCR, in-frame beta chains kept. Every entry covers one CDR3 protein and lists the most common genes and DNA from its rows. The sample table records about half a million distinct CDR3 sequences; approximately 7.1% of these occur just once. Of the sample, 10% to 15% is held by the ten largest clones.

The data were obtained in a study of response to subunit inactivated influenza vaccine (dated by TCRdb to 2017 to 2018). As for the study more broadly: The study used deep quantitative T cell receptor repertoire profiling to track responses to a trivalent subunit inactivated influenza vaccine. The research as a whole found: According to the authors, only a limited number of new T cells may be recruited by each seasonal influenza vaccination.

The V and J genes are TRBV24-1 and TRBJ2-1; the junction holds 13 bases that match TRBD2. The TCR comes from a man in his fifties or sixties who received an inactivated influenza vaccine. Donor details come from another sample of the same person, matched by shared clones. The sequenced sample was PBMCs from blood, obtained around 2 years after vaccination. The DNA sequence reads TGTGCCACCAGTACCGGGACTAGCGGGATCTGGGAGCAGTTCTTC. Its protein is CATSTGTSGIWEQFF.